What follows describes a single TCR beta chain. Its recognized antigen is unknown. No much larger clone exists at a distance of one base, and base qualities are not known. These data belong to a study of blood T cell repertoires in COVID-19 (dated by TCRdb to 2019 to 2021). About the full investigation: Samples from collaborators originated in the United States, Italy and Spain and spanned both the acute and convalescent phases of COVID-19. The material from the prospective study consisted of cDNA or gDNA derived from T cells, B-cell-depleted T cells, or PBMCs. Deeply sampled blood TCRbeta repertoires from subjects exposed to, actively infected with, or recovered from COVID-19 were included in the dataset. A freely available public database, intended as a resource for researchers studying the immune response to SARS-CoV-2, is where the repertoires were released. Samples came from the ongoing ImmuneRACE study (first 160 participants) plus 1,254 subjects from 6 global collaborators. A de-identified subject ID, COVID-19 status, age in years and sex were almost always included in the sample metadata. Where HLA class I and class II types were available, the types were taken from metadata supplied by the sample provider, not from assay-based typing.

TCRbeta CDR3 regions were amplified from genomic DNA by means of the immunoSEQ Assay, a bias-controlled multiplex PCR. The published analysis was carried out like this. The number of nucleated cells in each sample was estimated by amplification of reference gene primers within the assay. Sequence reads were collapsed and filtered to measure the absolute abundance of every unique TCRbeta CDR3 rearrangement. For each sample, productive Simpson clonality was calculated by taking the square root of Simpson's diversity index across productive rearrangements. Sourced from immuneACCESS, this table was stored by TCRdb with only in-frame sequences that have V and J called. A share of the clones is absent; for the studies checked, an unresolved V gene accounts for under half, and the remainder has no known explanation. From that table come the V and J calls and clone size; the DNA was used to work out D and trimming. The sample table shows approximately 140,000 clones, and 88% are seen once. 2.3% of the sample goes to the ten largest clones.

The research as a whole found: The quantity of clinical and demographic metadata differed by source and by participant and was supplied without curation.

Whole blood was collected in K2EDTA tubes by collaborating institutions according to the institutions' own protocols. Collaborator samples were shipped for TCRbeta analysis as frozen whole blood, isolated PBMCs, or DNA extracted from either sample type. The sequenced sample consisted of peripheral blood. The sequence was obtained from a human donor in a cohort sampled during active COVID-19.

The bases read TGCAGCGCCAGAGCGGGAATAGGAACAGATACGCAGTATTTT. The resulting protein is CSARAGIGTDTQYF. This sequence uses TRBV29-1 and TRBJ2-3, with 7 junctional bases fitting TRBD2. From a lookup of the germline V gene, CDR1 and CDR2 are SQVTM and ANQGSEA. From its cysteine to its phenylalanine, the CDR3 spans 14 amino acids. The CDR3 DNA has 42 bases and is translated from base 1. Compared with germline, V lacks 7 bases and J lacks 3 bases; bases without a gene match: 10.